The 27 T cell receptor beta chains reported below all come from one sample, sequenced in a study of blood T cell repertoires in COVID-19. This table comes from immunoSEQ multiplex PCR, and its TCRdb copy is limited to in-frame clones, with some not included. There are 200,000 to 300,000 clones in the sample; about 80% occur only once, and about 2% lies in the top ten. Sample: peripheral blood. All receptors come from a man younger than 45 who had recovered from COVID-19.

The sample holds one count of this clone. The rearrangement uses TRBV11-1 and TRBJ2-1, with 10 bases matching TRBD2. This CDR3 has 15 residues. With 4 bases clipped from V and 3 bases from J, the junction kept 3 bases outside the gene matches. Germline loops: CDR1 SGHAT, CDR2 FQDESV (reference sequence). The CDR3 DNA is TGTGCCAGCAGCTACAGCGGGGGGGACTACAATGAGCAGTTCTTC. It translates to CASSYSGGDYNEQFF.

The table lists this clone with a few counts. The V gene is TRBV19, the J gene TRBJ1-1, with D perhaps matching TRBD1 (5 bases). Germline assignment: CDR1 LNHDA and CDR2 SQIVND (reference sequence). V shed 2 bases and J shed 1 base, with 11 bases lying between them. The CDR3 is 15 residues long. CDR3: CASSIWGFSNTEAFF. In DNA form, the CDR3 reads TGTGCCAGTAGTATATGGGGCTTTTCGAACACTGAAGCTTTCTTT.

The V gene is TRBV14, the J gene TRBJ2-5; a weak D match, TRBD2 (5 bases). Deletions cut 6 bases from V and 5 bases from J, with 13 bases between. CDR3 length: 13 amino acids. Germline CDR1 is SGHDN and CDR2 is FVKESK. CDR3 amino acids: CASRPTGVETQYF. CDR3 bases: TGTGCCAGCAGACCCACCGGGGTTGAGACCCAGTACTTC.

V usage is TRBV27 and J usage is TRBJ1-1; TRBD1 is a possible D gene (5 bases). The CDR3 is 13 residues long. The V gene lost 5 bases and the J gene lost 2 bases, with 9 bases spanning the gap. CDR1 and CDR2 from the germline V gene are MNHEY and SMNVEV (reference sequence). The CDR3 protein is CASSDRPNTEAFF. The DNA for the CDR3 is TGTGCCAGCAGTGACAGACCTAACACTGAAGCTTTCTTT.

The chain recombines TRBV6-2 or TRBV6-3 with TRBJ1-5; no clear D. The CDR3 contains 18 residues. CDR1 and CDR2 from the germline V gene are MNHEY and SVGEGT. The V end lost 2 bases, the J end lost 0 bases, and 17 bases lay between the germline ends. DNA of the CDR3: TGTGCCAGCAGTTACGAGGTCTTTGAGGGCCGTAGCAATCAGCCCCAGCATTTT. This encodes CASSYEVFEGRSNQPQHF.

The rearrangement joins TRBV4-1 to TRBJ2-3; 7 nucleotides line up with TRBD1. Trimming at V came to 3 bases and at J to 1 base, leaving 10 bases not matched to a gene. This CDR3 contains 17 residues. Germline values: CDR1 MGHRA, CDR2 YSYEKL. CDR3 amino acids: CASSQHPRGGGTDTQYF. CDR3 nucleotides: TGCGCCAGCAGCCAGCACCCCCGAGGGGGCGGCACAGATACGCAGTATTTT.

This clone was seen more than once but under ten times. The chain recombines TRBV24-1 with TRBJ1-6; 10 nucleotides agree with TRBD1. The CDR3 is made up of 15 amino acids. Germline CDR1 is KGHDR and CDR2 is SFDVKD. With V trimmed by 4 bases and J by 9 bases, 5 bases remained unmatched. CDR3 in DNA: TGTGCCACCAGTGAGGGGCGGACAGGGGGTTCACCCCTCCACTTT. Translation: CATSEGRTGGSPLHF.

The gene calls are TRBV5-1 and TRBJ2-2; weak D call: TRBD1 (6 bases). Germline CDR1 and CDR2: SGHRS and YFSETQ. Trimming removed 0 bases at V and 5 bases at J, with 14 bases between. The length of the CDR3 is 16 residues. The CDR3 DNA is TGCGCCAGCAGCTTGGGCCAGGGGTTAAGTACCGGGGAGCTGTTTTTT. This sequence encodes CASSLGQGLSTGELFF.

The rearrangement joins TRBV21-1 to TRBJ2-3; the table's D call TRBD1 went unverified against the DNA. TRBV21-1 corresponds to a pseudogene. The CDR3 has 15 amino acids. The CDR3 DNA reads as TGTGCCAGCAGCAACGTGGGGCTGAGCACAGATACGCAGTATTTT. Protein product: CASSNVGLSTDTQYF.

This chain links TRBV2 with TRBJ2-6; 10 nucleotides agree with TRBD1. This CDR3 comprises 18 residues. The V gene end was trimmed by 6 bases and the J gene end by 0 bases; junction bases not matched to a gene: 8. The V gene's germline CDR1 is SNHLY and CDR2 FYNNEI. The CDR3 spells CASRNRDRGSSGANVLTF. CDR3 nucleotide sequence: TGTGCCAGCAGGAACCGGGACAGGGGAAGCTCTGGGGCCAACGTCCTGACTTTC. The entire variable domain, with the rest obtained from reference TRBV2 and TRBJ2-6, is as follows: EPEVTQTPSHQVTQMGQEVILRCVPISNHLYFYWYRQILGQKVEFLVSFYNNEISEKSEIFDDQFSVERPDGSNFTLKIRSTKLEDSAMYFCASRNRDRGSSGANVLTFGAGSRLTVL.

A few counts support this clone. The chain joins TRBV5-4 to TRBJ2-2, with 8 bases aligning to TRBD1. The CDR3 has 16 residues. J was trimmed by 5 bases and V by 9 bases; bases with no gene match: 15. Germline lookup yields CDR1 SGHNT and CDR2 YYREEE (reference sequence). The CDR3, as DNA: TGTGCCACGACAGGGGTGGAAACTAGAGAGACCGGGGAGCTGTTTTTT. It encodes CATTGVETRETGELFF.

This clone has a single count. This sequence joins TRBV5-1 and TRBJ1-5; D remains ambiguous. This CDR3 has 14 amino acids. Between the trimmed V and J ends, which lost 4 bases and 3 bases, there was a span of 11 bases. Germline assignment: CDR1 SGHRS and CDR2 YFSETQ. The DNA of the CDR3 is TGCGCCAGCAGCCCGGGAGCAGACAATCAGCCCCAGCATTTT. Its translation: CASSPGADNQPQHF.

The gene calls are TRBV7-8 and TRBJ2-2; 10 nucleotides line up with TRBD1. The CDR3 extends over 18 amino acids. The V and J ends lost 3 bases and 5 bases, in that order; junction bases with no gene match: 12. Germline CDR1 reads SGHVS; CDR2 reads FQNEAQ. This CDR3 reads CASSFHPGQGMGTGELFF. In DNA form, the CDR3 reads TGTGCCAGCAGCTTCCACCCGGGACAGGGGATGGGAACCGGGGAGCTGTTTTTT.

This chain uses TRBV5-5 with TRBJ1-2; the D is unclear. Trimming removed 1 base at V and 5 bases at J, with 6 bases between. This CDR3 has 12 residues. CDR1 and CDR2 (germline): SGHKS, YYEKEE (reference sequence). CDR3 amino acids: CASSLRTYGYTF. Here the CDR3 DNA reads TGTGCCAGCAGCTTGCGGACTTATGGCTACACCTTC.

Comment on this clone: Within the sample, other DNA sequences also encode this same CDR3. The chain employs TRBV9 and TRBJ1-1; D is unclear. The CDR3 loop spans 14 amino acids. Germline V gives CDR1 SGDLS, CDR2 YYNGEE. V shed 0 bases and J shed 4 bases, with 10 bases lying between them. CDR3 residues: CASSVEGRGTEAFF. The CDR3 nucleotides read TGTGCCAGCAGCGTAGAAGGGCGGGGCACTGAAGCTTTCTTT.

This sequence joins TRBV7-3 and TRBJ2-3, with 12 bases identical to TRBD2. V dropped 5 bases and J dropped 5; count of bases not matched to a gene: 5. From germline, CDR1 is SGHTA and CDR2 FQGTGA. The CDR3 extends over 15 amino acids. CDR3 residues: CASSPSGGARDTQYF. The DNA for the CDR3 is TGTGCCAGCAGCCCTAGCGGGGGGGCGAGAGATACGCAGTATTTT.

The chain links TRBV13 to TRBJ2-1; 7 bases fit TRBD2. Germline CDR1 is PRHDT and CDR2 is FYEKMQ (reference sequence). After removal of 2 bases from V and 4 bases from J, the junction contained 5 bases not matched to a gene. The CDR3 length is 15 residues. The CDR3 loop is CASSLRLAEYNEQFF. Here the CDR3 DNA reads TGTGCCAGCAGCTTAAGGCTAGCGGAATACAATGAGCAGTTCTTC.

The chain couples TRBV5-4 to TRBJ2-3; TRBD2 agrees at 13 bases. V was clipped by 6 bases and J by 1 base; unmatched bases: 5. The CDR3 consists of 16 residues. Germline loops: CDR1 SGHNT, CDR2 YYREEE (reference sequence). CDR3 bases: TGTGCCAGCACCCCAGGACTAGCGGGGGGCACAGATACGCAGTATTTT. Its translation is CASTPGLAGGTDTQYF.

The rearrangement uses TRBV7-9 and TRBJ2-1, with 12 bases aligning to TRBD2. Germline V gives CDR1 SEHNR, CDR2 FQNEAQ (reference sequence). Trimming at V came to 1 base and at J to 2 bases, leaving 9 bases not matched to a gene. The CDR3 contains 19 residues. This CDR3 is CASSLGRLAGGPTYNEQFF. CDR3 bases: TGTGCCAGCAGCTTAGGGCGGCTAGCGGGGGGGCCAACCTACAATGAGCAGTTCTTC.

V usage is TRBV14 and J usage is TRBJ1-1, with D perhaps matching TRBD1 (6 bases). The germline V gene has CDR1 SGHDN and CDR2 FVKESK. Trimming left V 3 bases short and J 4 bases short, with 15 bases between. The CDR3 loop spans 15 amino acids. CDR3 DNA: TGTGCCAGCAGCCAGGACCCAGGGGTTGTCACTGAAGCTTTCTTT. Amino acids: CASSQDPGVVTEAFF.

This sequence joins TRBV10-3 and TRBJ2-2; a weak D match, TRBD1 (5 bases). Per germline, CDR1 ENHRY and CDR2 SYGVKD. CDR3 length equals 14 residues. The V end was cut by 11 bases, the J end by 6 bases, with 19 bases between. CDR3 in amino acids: CASLDGGAAGELFF. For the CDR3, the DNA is TGTGCCTCCTTAGATGGTGGGGCTGCCGGGGAGCTGTTTTTT.

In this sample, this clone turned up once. CDR3 in DNA: TGTGCCAGCAGCTACGGACAGGGTGGAGATACGCAGTATTTT. Its translation is CASSYGQGGDTQYF. The chain uses TRBV5-5 and TRBJ2-3, with 8 bases fitting TRBD1. CDR1 is SGHKS, CDR2 YYEKEE, per germline (reference sequence). CDR3 length: 14 amino acids. J gave up 5 bases and V 3 bases, and 5 bases lay outside the gene matches.

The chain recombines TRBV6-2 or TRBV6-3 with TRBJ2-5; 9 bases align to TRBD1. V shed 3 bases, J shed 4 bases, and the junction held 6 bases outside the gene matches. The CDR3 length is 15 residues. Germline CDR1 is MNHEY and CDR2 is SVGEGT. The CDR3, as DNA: TGTGCCAGCAGTTATTTGGGACAGGGAGGAGAGACCCAGTACTTC. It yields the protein CASSYLGQGGETQYF.

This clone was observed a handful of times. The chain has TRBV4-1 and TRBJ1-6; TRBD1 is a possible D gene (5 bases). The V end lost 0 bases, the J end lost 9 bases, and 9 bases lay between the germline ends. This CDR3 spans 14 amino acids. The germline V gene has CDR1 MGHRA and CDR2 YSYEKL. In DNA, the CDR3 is TGCGCCAGCAGCCAAGATATAAGGGGTTCACCCCTCCACTTT. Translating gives CASSQDIRGSPLHF.

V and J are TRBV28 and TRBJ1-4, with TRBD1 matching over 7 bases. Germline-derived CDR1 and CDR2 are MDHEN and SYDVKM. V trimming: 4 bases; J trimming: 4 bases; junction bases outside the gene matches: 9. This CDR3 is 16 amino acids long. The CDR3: CASSSTSTGFNEKLFF. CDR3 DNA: TGTGCCAGCAGTTCGACCTCGACAGGGTTTAATGAAAAACTGTTTTTT.

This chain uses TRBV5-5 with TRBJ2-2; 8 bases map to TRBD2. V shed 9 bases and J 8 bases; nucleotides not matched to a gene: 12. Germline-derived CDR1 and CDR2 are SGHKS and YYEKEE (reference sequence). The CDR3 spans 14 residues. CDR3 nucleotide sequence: TGTGCCACATCCCCCGGGGGGGGCCCGGGGGAGCTGTTTTTT. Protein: CATSPGGGPGELFF.

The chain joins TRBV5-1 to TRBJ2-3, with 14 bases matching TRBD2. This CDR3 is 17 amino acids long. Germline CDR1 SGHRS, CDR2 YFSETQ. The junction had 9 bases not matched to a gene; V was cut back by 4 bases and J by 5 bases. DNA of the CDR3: TGCGCCAGCAGCCCGCCGGGACTAGCGGGGGTGAAAGATACGCAGTATTTT. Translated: CASSPPGLAGVKDTQYF.